The subject of this entry is one T cell receptor (beta chain). As yet, its antigen is unknown. The entry originates in a study of beta chain features in type 1 diabetes. Sort purity for all populations was recorded as exceeding 98%. Whole-study results and caveats: Researchers reported that naive, central memory and Treg TCRB repertoires appeared more similar in patients than in healthy donors. Within each of all four CD4+ subsets, Type 1 diabetes patients had TCRB CDR3s that were moderately but significantly shorter. Short templates might get an advantage during PCR, and this would be equal in patients and controls.

The germline CDR1 and CDR2 sequences are SGHTA and FQGTGA. This CDR3 spans 14 amino acids. V was pared by 4 bases and J by 5 bases, with 11 bases between. The sequenced template was cDNA made from the entire isolated RNA. The protocol was immunoSEQ multiplex PCR, while the TCRdb copy is restricted to in-frame clones and leaves out a portion. The sample consists of more than 550,000 clones, 11% to 15% of them appearing once. The clonotype was recovered from a man aged 18 to 35 with type 1 diabetes. The chain employs TRBV7-3 and TRBJ2-2; maybe TRBD1 (6 bases). The sample was naive CD4+ T cells from blood. CDR3 in amino acids: CASSSYRDTGELFF. CDR3 nucleotide sequence: TGTGCCAGCAGCTCGTACAGGGATACCGGGGAGCTGTTTTTT.